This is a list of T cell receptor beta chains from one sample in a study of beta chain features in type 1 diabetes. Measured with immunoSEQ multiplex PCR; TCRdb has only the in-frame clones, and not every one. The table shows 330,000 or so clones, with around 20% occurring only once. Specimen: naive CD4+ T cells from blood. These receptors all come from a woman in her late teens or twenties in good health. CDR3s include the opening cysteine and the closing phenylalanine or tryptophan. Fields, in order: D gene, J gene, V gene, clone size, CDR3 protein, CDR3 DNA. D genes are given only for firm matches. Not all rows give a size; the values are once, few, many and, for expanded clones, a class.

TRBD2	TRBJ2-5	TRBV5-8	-	CASSRGTSRETQYF	TGTGCCAGCAGTCGTGGGACTAGCAGGGAGACCCAGTACTTC
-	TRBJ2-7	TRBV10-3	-	CAIRVQGIDEQYF	TGTGCCATCAGAGTTCAGGGGATCGACGAGCAGTACTTC
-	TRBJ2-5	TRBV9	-	CASSVASARGWETQYF	TGTGCCAGCAGCGTAGCTTCCGCGCGGGGTTGGGAGACCCAGTACTTC
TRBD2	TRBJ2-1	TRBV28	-	CASTLYQLANEQFF	TGTGCCAGTACCCTTTACCAACTAGCGAATGAGCAGTTCTTC
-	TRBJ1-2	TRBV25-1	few	CASIGIGGDYGYTF	TGTGCCAGCATCGGTATTGGCGGAGACTATGGCTACACCTTC
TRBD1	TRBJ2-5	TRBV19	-	CASRRTGQETQYF	TGTGCCAGTAGGCGGACAGGACAAGAGACCCAGTACTTC
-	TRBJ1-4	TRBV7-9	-	CASSSLKDRREKLFF	TGTGCCAGCAGCTCCCTAAAGGACAGACGGGAAAAACTGTTTTTT
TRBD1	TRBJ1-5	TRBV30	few	CAWDRAGGQPQHF	TGTGCCTGGGACAGGGCCGGGGGTCAGCCCCAGCATTTT
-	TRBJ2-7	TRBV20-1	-	CSARGDYEQYF	TGCAGTGCTAGGGGAGACTACGAGCAGTACTTC
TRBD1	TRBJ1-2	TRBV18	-	CASSPTGDDYGYTF	TGTGCCAGCTCACCGACAGGGGATGACTATGGCTACACCTTC
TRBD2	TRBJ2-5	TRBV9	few	CASSETSGPRGETQYF	TGTGCCAGCAGCGAAACTAGCGGACCGCGAGGAGAGACCCAGTACTTC
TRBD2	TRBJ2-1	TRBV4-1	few	CASQTSGYMDEQFF	TGCGCCAGTCAGACTAGCGGGTATATGGATGAGCAGTTCTTC
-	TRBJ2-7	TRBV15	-	CATSRAFLGGAEQYF	TGTGCCACCAGCAGAGCCTTCCTGGGGGGTGCTGAGCAGTACTTC
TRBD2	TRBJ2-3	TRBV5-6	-	CASSSLAGGYDTQYF	TGTGCCAGCAGCTCTCTAGCGGGAGGGTACGATACGCAGTATTTT
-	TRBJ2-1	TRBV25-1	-	CASSEYSGSNEQFF	TGTGCCAGCAGTGAATATTCCGGGAGCAATGAGCAGTTCTTC
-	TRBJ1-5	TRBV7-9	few	CASSQGGGGNQPQHF	TGTGCCAGCAGCCAGGGTGGTGGGGGCAATCAGCCCCAGCATTTT
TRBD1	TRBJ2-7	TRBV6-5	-	CASSYSMTGGAYEQYF	TGTGCCAGCAGTTACTCGATGACAGGGGGAGCCTACGAGCAGTACTTC
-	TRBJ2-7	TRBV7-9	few	CASSFRSSYEQYF	TGTGCCAGCAGCTTCCGTAGCTCCTACGAGCAGTACTTC
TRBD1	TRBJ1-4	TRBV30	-	CAWTQGAVGEKLFF	TGTGCCTGGACTCAGGGGGCGGTTGGTGAAAAACTGTTTTTT
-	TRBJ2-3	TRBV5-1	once	CASGPESGTDTQYF	TGCGCCAGCGGCCCGGAGTCTGGCACAGATACGCAGTATTTT
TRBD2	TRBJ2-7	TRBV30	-	CAWSGLAGGYEQYF	TGTGCCTGGAGTGGACTAGCGGGAGGTTACGAGCAGTACTTC
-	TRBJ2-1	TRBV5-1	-	CASSLAVRGEEQFF	TGCGCCAGCAGCTTGGCCGTTCGCGGGGAAGAGCAGTTCTTC
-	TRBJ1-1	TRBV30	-	CAWSGGNPEAFF	TGTGCCTGGAGTGGCGGTAACCCTGAAGCTTTCTTT
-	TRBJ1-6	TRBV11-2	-	CASSPGPWGFYNSPLHF	TGTGCCAGCAGCCCCGGACCCTGGGGCTTCTATAATTCACCCCTCCACTTT
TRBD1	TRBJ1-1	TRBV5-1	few	CASNEGASTEAFF	TGCGCCAGCAACGAGGGGGCGTCCACTGAAGCTTTCTTT